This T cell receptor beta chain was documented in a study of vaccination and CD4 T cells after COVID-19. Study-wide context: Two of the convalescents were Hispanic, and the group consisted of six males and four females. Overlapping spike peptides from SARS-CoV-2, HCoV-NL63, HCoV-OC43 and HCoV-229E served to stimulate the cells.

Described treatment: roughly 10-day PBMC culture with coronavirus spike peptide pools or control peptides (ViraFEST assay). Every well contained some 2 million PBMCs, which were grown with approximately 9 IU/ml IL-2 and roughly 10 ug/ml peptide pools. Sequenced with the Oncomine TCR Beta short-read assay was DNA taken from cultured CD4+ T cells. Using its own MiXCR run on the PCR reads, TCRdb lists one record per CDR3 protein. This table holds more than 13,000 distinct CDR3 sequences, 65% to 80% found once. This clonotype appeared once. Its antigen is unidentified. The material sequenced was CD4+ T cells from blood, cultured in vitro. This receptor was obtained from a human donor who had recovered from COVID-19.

The chain's CDR3 is CASSLAETQYF. The CDR3 DNA reads as TGTGCCAGCAGCTTAGCAGAGACCCAGTACTTC. This chain links TRBV11-2 with TRBJ2-5, with unresolved D. CDR1 is SGHAT, CDR2 FQNNGV, per germline. V was pared by 1 base and J by 4 bases, with 1 base between. The CDR3 length is 11 residues.